This is a list of T cell receptor beta chains from one sample in a study of blood T cell repertoires in COVID-19. Sequencing was performed with immunoSEQ multiplex PCR; in TCRdb, only in-frame clones are kept and a portion is missing. The table includes 25,000 to 30,000 clones, roughly 84% detected once. The sequencing sample was made of peripheral blood. These receptor sequences come from a middle-aged man with active COVID-19. Both conserved end residues are part of each CDR3. A D gene is named only where the DNA matches it firmly. The size of a clone is reported for some rows only, either as once, few or many, or as a class for expanded clones.

D,V,size,J,DNA,CDR3
NA,TRBV21-1,once,TRBJ2-6,TGTGCCAGCAGCCCCGGGACAGGGGCCCCTGGGGCCAACGTCCTGACTTTC,CASSPGTGAPGANVLTF
NA,TRBV2,NA,TRBJ1-5,TGTGCCAGCAGTGACAGACAAATTCAGCCCCAGCATTTT,CASSDRQIQPQHF
TRBD2,TRBV7-6,NA,TRBJ2-7,TGTGCCAGCAGCTTACGACTAGCGGGGAACTACGAGCAGTACTTC,CASSLRLAGNYEQYF
NA,TRBV11-3,NA,TRBJ1-1,TGTGCCAGCAGCCTACCAGGGATGGAGAACACTGAAGCTTTCTTT,CASSLPGMENTEAFF
NA,TRBV5-1,NA,TRBJ1-5,TGCGCCAGCAGCTCGGGTTATAGCAATCAGCCCCAGCATTTT,CASSSGYSNQPQHF
TRBD2,TRBV7-8,NA,TRBJ2-3,TGTGCCAGCAGCCTTCGACTAGCGGGGAGTATCACAGATACGCAGTATTTT,CASSLRLAGSITDTQYF
TRBD1,TRBV7-9,NA,TRBJ1-2,TGTGCCAGCAGCTTGAGACGCGGGACAGATGGCTACACCTTC,CASSLRRGTDGYTF
NA,TRBV2,NA,TRBJ1-1,TGTGCCAGCGGGGAGGCCAGCTGGGTAGAAGCTTTCTTT,CASGEASWVEAFF
NA,TRBV6-2/TRBV6-3,NA,TRBJ1-5,TGTGCCAGCAGCCGGGGAGGGTTCAATCAGCCCCAGCATTTT,CASSRGGFNQPQHF
TRBD1,TRBV10-2,NA,TRBJ2-1,TGCGCCAGCAGTGATTCCGGGACAGGGGGAGGGAATGAGCAGTTCTTC,CASSDSGTGGGNEQFF
NA,TRBV6-6,NA,TRBJ2-5,TGTGCCAGCAGTAATTTATTCTCGGGCCAAGAGACCCAGTACTTC,CASSNLFSGQETQYF
NA,TRBV19,NA,TRBJ2-7,TGTGCCAGTAGTATGTCGGCGTTAGGTGCGGGGAAGCCCTACGAGCAGTACTTC,CASSMSALGAGKPYEQYF
TRBD1,TRBV7-8,once,TRBJ1-1,TGTGCCAGCAGCTTCGGCAGGGGGTTGGGCACTGAAGCTTTCTTT,CASSFGRGLGTEAFF
NA,TRBV4-3,NA,TRBJ2-1,TGCGCCAGCAGCCGAAATGACAGGGGAGGGTACAATGAGCAGTTCTTC,CASSRNDRGGYNEQFF
TRBD1,TRBV5-5,NA,TRBJ1-2,TGTGCCAGCAGCTTAGGGACAGTCTATGGCTACACCTTC,CASSLGTVYGYTF
NA,TRBV2,few,TRBJ2-3,TGTGCCAGCAGTCCCTCGACAGTAAGGACGCAGTATTTT,CASSPSTVRTQYF
TRBD1,TRBV6-5,NA,TRBJ1-5,TGTGCCACGAGGGCAGGGGGCCGCAATCAGCCCCAGCATTTT,CATRAGGRNQPQHF
NA,TRBV9,NA,TRBJ1-2,TGTGCCAGCAGCGTAGTAAAGGAGATCGGCTACACCTTC,CASSVVKEIGYTF
TRBD1,TRBV24-1,NA,TRBJ1-1,TGTGCCACCAGTGGCCGGACAGGGGCCAACACTGAAGCTTTCTTT,CATSGRTGANTEAFF
TRBD1,TRBV9,NA,TRBJ1-1,TGTGCCAGCAGCGTAGGTTGGGGGACAGGGGGTGCAGCCACTGAAGCTTTCTTT,CASSVGWGTGGAATEAFF
NA,TRBV6-5,once,TRBJ1-2,TGTGCCAGCAGTTACTCGCGGGGGCTAGGAGGCTACACCTTC,CASSYSRGLGGYTF
NA,TRBV28,NA,TRBJ1-2,TGTGCCAGCAGTCCTACCAGGGTAGTGTATGGCTACACCTTC,CASSPTRVVYGYTF
NA,TRBV29-1,NA,TRBJ2-1,TGCAGCGTTGTAGCGGATGAGCAGTTCTTC,CSVVADEQFF
NA,TRBV11-2,NA,TRBJ2-5,TGTGCCAGCAGCGGGCGAAACAGGGAAGAGACCCAGTACTTC,CASSGRNREETQYF
TRBD1,TRBV5-6,NA,TRBJ2-7,TGTGCCAGCAGCTTGGCACATCTCGACGGGACAGGGATCTACGAGCAGTACTTC,CASSLAHLDGTGIYEQYF
NA,TRBV7-2,once,TRBJ1-5,TGTGCCAGCAGCTTAGCGGTACAGTTAAATCAGCCCCAGCATTTT,CASSLAVQLNQPQHF
NA,TRBV24-1,once,TRBJ2-2,TGTGCCACCAGTGATTCAGGCACCGGGGAGCTGTTTTTT,CATSDSGTGELFF
NA,TRBV7-9,NA,TRBJ1-1,TGTGCCAGCAGCTTTGGGGGCACCAGCACTGAAGCTTTCTTT,CASSFGGTSTEAFF
NA,TRBV6-1,NA,TRBJ2-5,TGTGCCAGCAGTGAAGGAAGATCGGGAGTTGTCGAGGCCCAGTACTTC,CASSEGRSGVVEAQYF